This TCR beta chain was profiled in a study of radiation and T cells in renal cell carcinoma. The time point is: blood 4 weeks post-SBRT, at nephrectomy. The sample's treatment: 15 Gy SBRT to primary tumor, nephrectomy 4 weeks later. Data came from immunoSEQ multiplex PCR; TCRdb stores just in-frame clones and leaves some out. The sample lists 130,000 to 150,000 clones, around 88% occurring once. Of note for this clone: No antigen is known for it.

V was trimmed by 3 bases and J by 0 bases, leaving 12 bases between them. The CDR3 extends over 16 amino acids. CDR1 and CDR2 from the germline V gene are WNHNN and SYGVQD (reference sequence). Study-wide points: Without pretreatment biopsies, baseline tumor clonotype presence was undetermined.

The chain is built from TRBV10-1 and TRBJ2-1; D perhaps matches TRBD2 (6 bases). The clonotype originates from a woman between 50 and 59 years old with renal cell carcinoma. Sequences were derived from blood, sampled from a patient whose treatment included radiotherapy and nephrectomy. CDR3 nucleotide sequence: TGCGCCAGCAGTGAACTGGGACTCTCCTCCTACAATGAGCAGTTCTTC. This translates into CASSELGLSSYNEQFF.